This T cell receptor (beta chain) came from a study of radiation and T cells in renal cell carcinoma. This table comes from immunoSEQ multiplex PCR, and its TCRdb copy is limited to in-frame clones, with some not included. The repertoire holds around 180,000 clones, with about 85% as singletons. Time point reported: blood 4 weeks post-SBRT, at nephrectomy. Documented treatment: 15 Gy SBRT to primary tumor, nephrectomy 4 weeks later. The germline CDR1 and CDR2 sequences are SGHAT and FQNNGV. V dropped 3 bases and J dropped 5; count of bases not matched to a gene: 7. The CDR3 contains 17 residues. The material sequenced was blood, taken from a patient whose treatment included radiotherapy and nephrectomy. The chain employs TRBV11-2 and TRBJ2-7, with 16 bases fitting TRBD2. The origin of this receptor is a woman aged 50 to 60 with renal cell carcinoma. The CDR3 DNA sequence: TGTGCCAGCAGCTTTGGTGGGACTAGCGGGGGGGACCACGAGCAGTACTTC. Encoded protein: CASSFGGTSGGDHEQYF.